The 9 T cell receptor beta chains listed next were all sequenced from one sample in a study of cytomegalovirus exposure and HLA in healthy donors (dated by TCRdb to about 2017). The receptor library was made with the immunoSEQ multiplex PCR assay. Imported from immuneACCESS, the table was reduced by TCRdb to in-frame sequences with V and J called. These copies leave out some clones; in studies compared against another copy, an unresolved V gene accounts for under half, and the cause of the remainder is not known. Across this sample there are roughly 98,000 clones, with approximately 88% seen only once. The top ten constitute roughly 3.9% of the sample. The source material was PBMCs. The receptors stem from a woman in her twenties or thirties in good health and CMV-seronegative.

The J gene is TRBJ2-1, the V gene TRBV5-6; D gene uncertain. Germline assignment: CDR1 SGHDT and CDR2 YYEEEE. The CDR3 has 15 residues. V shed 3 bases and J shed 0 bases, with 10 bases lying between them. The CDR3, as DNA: TGTGCCAGCAGCTATAGCCCAAGCTCCTACAATGAGCAGTTCTTC. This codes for CASSYSPSSYNEQFF.

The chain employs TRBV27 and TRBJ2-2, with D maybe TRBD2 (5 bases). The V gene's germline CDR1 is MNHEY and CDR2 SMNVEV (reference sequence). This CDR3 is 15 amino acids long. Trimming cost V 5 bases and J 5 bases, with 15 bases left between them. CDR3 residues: CASSIDRDWTGELFF. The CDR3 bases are TGTGCCAGCAGTATAGACCGGGATTGGACCGGGGAGCTGTTTTTT.

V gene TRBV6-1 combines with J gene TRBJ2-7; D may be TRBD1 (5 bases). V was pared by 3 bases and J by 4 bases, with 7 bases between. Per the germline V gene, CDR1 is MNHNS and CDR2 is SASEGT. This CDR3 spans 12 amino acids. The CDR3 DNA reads TGTGCCAGCAGTGACCAGGGATACGAGCAGTACTTC. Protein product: CASSDQGYEQYF.

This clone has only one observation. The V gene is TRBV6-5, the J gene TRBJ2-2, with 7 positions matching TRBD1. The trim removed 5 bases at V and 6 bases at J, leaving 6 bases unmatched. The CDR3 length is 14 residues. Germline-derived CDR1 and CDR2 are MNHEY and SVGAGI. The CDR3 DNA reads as TGTGCCAGCAGTAACAGGGGACGGGCCGGGGAGCTGTTTTTT. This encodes CASSNRGRAGELFF.

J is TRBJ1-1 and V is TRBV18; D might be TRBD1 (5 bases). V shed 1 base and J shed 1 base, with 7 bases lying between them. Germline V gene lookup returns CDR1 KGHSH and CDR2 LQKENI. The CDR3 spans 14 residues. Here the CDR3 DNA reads TGTGCCAGCTCACCACGGGGGGGGAACACTGAAGCTTTCTTT. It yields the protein CASSPRGGNTEAFF.

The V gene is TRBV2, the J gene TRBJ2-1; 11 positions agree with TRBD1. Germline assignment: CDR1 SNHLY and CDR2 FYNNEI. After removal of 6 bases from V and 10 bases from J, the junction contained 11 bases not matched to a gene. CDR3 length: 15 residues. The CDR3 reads CASRNRDRGSEEQFF. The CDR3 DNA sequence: TGTGCCAGCAGGAACCGGGACAGGGGGTCCGAGGAGCAGTTCTTC.

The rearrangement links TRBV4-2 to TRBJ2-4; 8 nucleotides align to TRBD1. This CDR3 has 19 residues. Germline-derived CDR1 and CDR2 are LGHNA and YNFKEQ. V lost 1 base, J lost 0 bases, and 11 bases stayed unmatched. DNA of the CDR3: TGTGCCAGCAGCCAAGTTTCAGGGGGCGCTTCCCTAGCCAAAAACATTCAGTACTTC. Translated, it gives CASSQVSGGASLAKNIQYF.

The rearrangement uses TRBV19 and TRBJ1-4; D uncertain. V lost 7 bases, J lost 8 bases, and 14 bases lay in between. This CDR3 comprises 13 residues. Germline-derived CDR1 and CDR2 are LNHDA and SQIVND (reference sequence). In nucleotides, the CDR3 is TGTGCCAGTACCCGCCTCCGAGGGGAAAAACTGTTTTTT. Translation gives CASTRLRGEKLFF. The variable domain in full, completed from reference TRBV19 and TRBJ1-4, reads DGGITQSPKYLFRKEGQNVTLSCEQNLNHDAMYWYRQDPGQGLRLIYYSQIVNDFQKGDIAEGYSVSREKKESFPLTVTSAQKNPTAFYLCASTRLRGEKLFFGSGTQLSVL.

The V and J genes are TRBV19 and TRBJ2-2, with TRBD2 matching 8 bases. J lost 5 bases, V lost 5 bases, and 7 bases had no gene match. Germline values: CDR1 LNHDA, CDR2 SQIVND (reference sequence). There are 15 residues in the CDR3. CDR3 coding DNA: TGTGCCAGTAGTGTAGCGGGATCGGGAACCGGGGAGCTGTTTTTT. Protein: CASSVAGSGTGELFF. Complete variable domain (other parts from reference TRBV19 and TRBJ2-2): DGGITQSPKYLFRKEGQNVTLSCEQNLNHDAMYWYRQDPGQGLRLIYYSQIVNDFQKGDIAEGYSVSREKKESFPLTVTSAQKNPTAFYLCASSVAGSGTGELFFGEGSRLTVL.